These 24 T cell receptor beta chains were sequenced from one sample in a study of cytomegalovirus exposure and HLA in healthy donors. The method was immunoSEQ multiplex PCR; TCRdb's version includes in-frame clones alone and lacks a portion of them. The sample contains some 150,000 clones, around 90% of which appear only once. Sequenced sample: PBMCs. The receptors were gathered from a woman in her late teens or twenties in good health and CMV-seropositive.

The V and J genes are TRBV2 and TRBJ2-2; TRBD2 aligns across 8 bases. There are 13 residues in the CDR3. Trimming took 6 bases from V and 5 from J; bases not matched to a gene: 2. Germline values: CDR1 SNHLY, CDR2 FYNNEI. The CDR3: CASSRGGTGELFF. CDR3 in DNA: TGTGCCAGCAGCCGGGGGGGGACCGGGGAGCTGTTTTTT.

This clone was detected a few times. The rearrangement links TRBV20-1 to TRBJ1-2; the D is unclear. The CDR3 length is 10 residues. The germline V gene encodes CDR1 DFQATT and CDR2 SNEGSKA (reference sequence). The V and J ends lost 5 bases and 6 bases respectively, with 7 bases between them. CDR3 bases: TGCAGTGCTGGTTCTAATGGCTACACCTTC. It specifies CSAGSNGYTF.

Here the CDR3 DNA reads TGTGCCAGCAGCATCGTAGCTTCCACCGGGGAGCTGTTTTTT. It encodes CASSIVASTGELFF. V gene TRBV7-9 combines with J gene TRBJ2-2; D not certain. The CDR3 length is 14 residues. V lost 5 bases and J lost 4, with 11 bases in between. Germline loops: CDR1 SEHNR, CDR2 FQNEAQ (reference sequence).

The rearrangement links TRBV4-1 to TRBJ2-5; 8 bases are a match to TRBD1. Trimming took 5 bases from V and 5 from J; bases not matched to a gene: 10. The CDR3 extends over 15 amino acids. Germline V lookup: CDR1 MGHRA, CDR2 YSYEKL. The CDR3 is CASSGATGVGETQYF. CDR3 DNA: TGCGCCAGCAGCGGCGCGACAGGGGTTGGGGAGACCCAGTACTTC.

This chain uses TRBV25-1 with TRBJ2-7; TRBD1 is a possible D gene (5 bases). CDR1 and CDR2 (germline): MGHDK, SYGVNS. The ends were cut back, 5 bases at V and 5 bases at J, with 13 bases in the middle. This CDR3 contains 13 residues. The CDR3 DNA sequence: TGTGCCAGCAGTAAGACAGATTTCGACGAGCAGTACTTC. Its protein product is CASSKTDFDEQYF.

The CDR3 sequence: CASSQSAVAVIRTQYF. In nucleotides, the CDR3 is TGCGCCAGCAGTCAATCCGCGGTAGCGGTCATACGTACGCAGTATTTT. V gene TRBV23-1 combines with J gene TRBJ2-3; D is perhaps TRBD2 (6 bases). TRBV23-1 is an open reading frame whose function is uncertain. V gave up 0 bases and J gave up 8 bases, with 18 bases separating them. The CDR3 spans 16 residues.

The V call is TRBV4-2, the J call TRBJ2-2; 8 nucleotides match TRBD2. Germline loops: CDR1 LGHNA, CDR2 YNFKEQ. The length of the CDR3 is 15 residues. The junction had 8 bases not matched to a gene; V was cut back by 4 bases and J by 7 bases. CDR3 coding DNA: TGTGCCAGCAGCCCAAGCGGGAGTGATATCGGGGAGCTGTTTTTT. Protein: CASSPSGSDIGELFF.

The J gene is TRBJ1-5, the V gene TRBV2, with a tentative D call TRBD1 (6 bases). Germline CDR1 and CDR2: SNHLY and FYNNEI. V lost 2 bases and J 4 bases, leaving 12 bases between the germline ends. The CDR3 is 15 amino acids. For the CDR3, the DNA is TGTGCCAGCAGTGAATTAGGTAGGGGGAATCAGCCCCAGCATTTT. Protein: CASSELGRGNQPQHF.

This clone showed up just once. The chain recombines TRBV29-1 with TRBJ2-1, with 9 bases matching TRBD2. Germline values: CDR1 SQVTM, CDR2 ANQGSEA. The V and J ends lost 5 bases and 0 bases, in that order; junction bases with no gene match: 8. The CDR3 is 16 amino acids. The CDR3 protein is CSVPGTSPNSYNEQFF. The CDR3 coding sequence is TGCAGCGTTCCCGGGACTAGCCCTAACTCCTACAATGAGCAGTTCTTC.

The V and J genes are TRBV6-1 and TRBJ1-5; D might be TRBD1 (5 bases). V was shortened by 8 bases and J by 6 bases, with 14 bases between the two germline ends. The germline V gene encodes CDR1 MNHNS and CDR2 SASEGT. The CDR3 runs 13 residues. The CDR3 is CASWGRESQPQHF. In DNA, the CDR3 is TGTGCCAGCTGGGGCAGGGAAAGTCAGCCCCAGCATTTT.

The rearrangement links TRBV15 to TRBJ2-1, with unresolved D. Trimming took off 1 base at V and 6 bases at J, with 13 bases between the two ends. The CDR3 is made up of 15 amino acids. Germline V CDR1 and CDR2: LNHNV, YYDKDF (reference sequence). CDR3 nucleotide sequence: TGTGCCACCAGCAGAGTCCCTAGTTGGCTCAATGAGCAGTTCTTC. Its protein is CATSRVPSWLNEQFF.

This clone is a singleton in its sample. CDR3 residues: CASSTGQGSNQPQHF. The CDR3 bases are TGTGCCAGTAGTACGGGACAGGGTAGCAATCAGCCCCAGCATTTT. The genes are TRBV19 and TRBJ1-5; the match to TRBD1 covers 9 bases. V shed 4 bases and J 0 bases; nucleotides not matched to a gene: 1. Germline assignment: CDR1 LNHDA and CDR2 SQIVND (reference sequence). The CDR3 loop spans 15 amino acids.

The chain carries TRBV15 and TRBJ2-3; D is perhaps TRBD2 (6 bases). The CDR3 consists of 17 residues. Germline V lookup: CDR1 LNHNV, CDR2 YYDKDF (reference sequence). V lost 1 base and J lost 1, with 15 bases in between. DNA for the CDR3: TGTGCCACCAGCAGAGGGAACCGGGGGAGCCGCACAGATACGCAGTATTTT. The encoded protein is CATSRGNRGSRTDTQYF.

The chain has TRBV5-1 and TRBJ2-1; 7 bases are shared with TRBD1. Germline V gene lookup returns CDR1 SGHRS and CDR2 YFSETQ. The CDR3 is 13 residues long. Losses at the gene ends were 0 bases for V and 12 bases for J; bases not matched to a gene: 6. The CDR3 spells CASSLAADRRQFF. CDR3 bases: TGCGCCAGCAGCTTGGCCGCGGACAGGAGGCAGTTCTTC.

This clone was seen just once. The V gene is TRBV5-1, the J gene TRBJ2-7, with 7 bases aligning to TRBD2. The germline gives CDR1 SGHRS, CDR2 YFSETQ. V trimming: 4 bases; J trimming: 3 bases; junction bases outside the gene matches: 16. The CDR3 is 17 amino acids. The CDR3 region is CASSPAKRAGVRYEQYF. The CDR3 nucleotides read TGCGCCAGCAGCCCGGCAAAGCGGGCGGGAGTACGCTACGAGCAGTACTTC.

The chain carries TRBV11-3 and TRBJ2-2; tentative D call: TRBD2 (6 bases). Germline values: CDR1 SGHNT, CDR2 YENEEA. V lost 3 bases and J 5 bases, leaving 13 bases between the germline ends. CDR3 length: 15 amino acids. The CDR3 reads CASSLVGRRTGELFF. DNA for the CDR3: TGTGCCAGCAGCTTGGTCGGGAGAAGGACCGGGGAGCTGTTTTTT.

V usage is TRBV5-1 and J usage is TRBJ2-7; 9 bases align to TRBD2. Trimming took 0 bases from V and 2 from J; bases not matched to a gene: 0. This CDR3 contains 14 residues. Germline V gene lookup returns CDR1 SGHRS and CDR2 YFSETQ. The CDR3 DNA reads TGCGCCAGCAGCTTGGTAGCGGGGGCCTACGAGCAGTACTTC. Amino acid sequence: CASSLVAGAYEQYF.

The CDR3 here is CAWSSRQLGQETQYF. CDR3 DNA: TGTGCCTGGAGTTCCCGACAGTTGGGCCAAGAGACCCAGTACTTC. The rearrangement links TRBV30 to TRBJ2-5; D might be TRBD1 (5 bases). V lost 2 bases and J lost 1, with 14 bases in between. The germline V gene encodes CDR1 GTSNPN and CDR2 SVGIG (reference sequence). The CDR3 sequence is 15 residues long.

V and J are TRBV6-5 and TRBJ2-7; D is perhaps TRBD2 (7 bases). CDR3 length: 15 amino acids. Germline CDR1 and CDR2: MNHEY and SVGAGI. V was shortened by 5 bases and J by 0 bases, with 14 bases between the two germline ends. The CDR3 loop is CASSGGAGISYEQYF. DNA of the CDR3: TGTGCCAGCAGTGGGGGGGCCGGGATCTCCTACGAGCAGTACTTC.

The V gene is TRBV7-9, the J gene TRBJ1-1, with a tentative D call TRBD1 (6 bases). The CDR3 totals 12 residues. In germline, CDR1 is SEHNR, CDR2 FQNEAQ (reference sequence). Trimming took 4 bases from V and 7 from J, leaving 10 bases between them. CDR3 in amino acids: CASSWTDDEAFF. CDR3 nucleotides: TGTGCCAGCAGCTGGACAGATGATGAAGCTTTCTTT.

The chain is built from TRBV9 and TRBJ2-1, with 12 bases that match TRBD2. Germline CDR1 and CDR2: SGDLS and YYNGEE. V lost 3 bases to trimming and J lost 0 bases; unmatched junction nucleotides: 4. The CDR3 sequence is 17 residues long. The CDR3: CASSGLAGGTSYNEQFF. For the CDR3, the DNA is TGTGCCAGCAGCGGGCTAGCGGGAGGGACCTCCTACAATGAGCAGTTCTTC.

The chain recombines TRBV28 with TRBJ1-4, with TRBD1 identical over 8 bases. V lost 6 bases and J lost 7; bases outside the gene matches: 7. This CDR3 region has 14 residues. Per germline, CDR1 MDHEN and CDR2 SYDVKM. CDR3 in amino acids: CASSPGTGSEKLFF. CDR3 nucleotides: TGTGCCAGCAGCCCCGGGACAGGCTCTGAAAAACTGTTTTTT.

This CDR3 reads CASSAGLAVNTGELFF. The DNA for the CDR3 is TGTGCCAGCAGCGCGGGACTAGCGGTGAACACCGGGGAGCTGTTTTTT. The chain employs TRBV9 and TRBJ2-2, with 11 positions matching TRBD2. With V trimmed by 3 bases and J by 1 base, 2 bases remained unmatched. The V gene's germline CDR1 is SGDLS and CDR2 YYNGEE. This CDR3 is built from 16 residues.

The chain joins TRBV18 to TRBJ2-7; D unclear. Looked up from germline, CDR1 is KGHSH and CDR2 is LQKENI. This CDR3 is 14 amino acids long. V was trimmed by 0 bases and J by 7 bases, leaving 13 bases between them. CDR3 in amino acids: CASSPPGGWAEQYF. The CDR3 coding sequence is TGTGCCAGCTCACCACCGGGTGGATGGGCTGAGCAGTACTTC.